This T cell receptor beta chain was found in a study of control samples from healthy donors and cancer patients. Generated by immunoSEQ multiplex PCR, the TCRdb table keeps only in-frame clones and is missing some. This sample has approximately 92,000 clones, with roughly 93% found just once. The ends were cut back, 10 bases at V and 1 base at J, with 14 bases in the middle. CDR3 size: 14 residues. Germline values: CDR1 ENHRY, CDR2 SYGVKD. The V and J genes are TRBV10-3 and TRBJ1-5, with a tentative D call TRBD1 (5 bases). The TCR originated in a woman between 25 and 40 years old in good health. Input material: blood. The CDR3 here is CATSPGMSNQPQHF. CDR3 bases: TGTGCCACTTCCCCAGGGATGAGCAATCAGCCCCAGCATTTT.